The rows below give T cell receptor beta chains drawn from one sample of a study of neurological immune-mediated disorders. TCRdb independently ran MiXCR on the 5' RACE reads; one entry per CDR3 protein. The sample lists around 27,000 distinct CDR3 sequences; 15% were seen once. Sequencing was carried out using PBMCs. All receptors come from a man between 70 and 80 years old in good health. The CDR3 runs from the conserved cysteine through the conserved F or W. The D gene is left open where the match is weak. Clone size is given for some rows only: seen once, a few or many times, or a class if the clone is expanded.

clone size: few; J gene: TRBJ2-2; V gene: TRBV25-1; D gene: .; CDR3 DNA: TGTGCCAGCAGTGAGCCGGGGGCGGGCACCGGGGAGCTGTTTTTT; CDR3 protein: CASSEPGAGTGELFF
clone size: many; J gene: TRBJ2-3; V gene: TRBV20-1; D gene: TRBD1; CDR3 DNA: TGCAGTGCTTCTGACAGGGGTAGCACAGATACGCAGTATTTT; CDR3 protein: CSASDRGSTDTQYF
clone size: many; J gene: TRBJ2-1; V gene: TRBV5-5; D gene: .; CDR3 DNA: TGTGCCAGCAGCTTGGGATTACGGGGAGAGAACAATGAGCAGTTCTTC; CDR3 protein: CASSLGLRGENNEQFF
clone size: many; J gene: TRBJ2-3; V gene: TRBV6-4; D gene: .; CDR3 DNA: TGTGCCAGCAGTGACTCGTCAGGGGGCACAGATACGCAGTATTTT; CDR3 protein: CASSDSSGGTDTQYF
clone size: many; J gene: TRBJ1-2; V gene: TRBV20-1; D gene: .; CDR3 DNA: TGCAGTGCTAGAACTCCAGGGTCCGGGCGTGGCTACACCTTC; CDR3 protein: CSARTPGSGRGYTF
clone size: .; J gene: TRBJ2-2; V gene: TRBV10-3; D gene: .; CDR3 DNA: TGTGCCATCAGTGAGACCGGACAGCGCGGGGAGCTGTTTTTT; CDR3 protein: CAISETGQRGELFF
clone size: many; J gene: TRBJ1-5; V gene: TRBV29-1; D gene: .; CDR3 DNA: TGCAGCGTTGCAGAAAGCAATCAGCCCCAGCATTTT; CDR3 protein: CSVAESNQPQHF
clone size: many; J gene: TRBJ1-5; V gene: TRBV28; D gene: TRBD1; CDR3 DNA: TGTGCCAGCAGCCCGGGACAGGGATATCAGCCCCAGCATTTT; CDR3 protein: CASSPGQGYQPQHF
clone size: many; J gene: TRBJ2-1; V gene: TRBV6-2/TRBV6-3; D gene: TRBD1; CDR3 DNA: TGTGCCAGCAGTTATCCCCTGGGACAGTTTTACAATGAGCAGTTCTTC; CDR3 protein: CASSYPLGQFYNEQFF
clone size: many; J gene: TRBJ2-1; V gene: TRBV5-1; D gene: .; CDR3 DNA: TGCGCCAGCAGCGCCTCTAGCGCCGAGCAGTTCTTC; CDR3 protein: CASSASSAEQFF
clone size: many; J gene: TRBJ2-3; V gene: TRBV4-2; D gene: TRBD2; CDR3 DNA: TGTGCCAGCAGCCAAAATAGCGGGGCTAGCACAGATACGCAGTATTTT; CDR3 protein: CASSQNSGASTDTQYF
clone size: many; J gene: TRBJ1-1; V gene: TRBV5-1; D gene: .; CDR3 DNA: TGCGCCAGCAGCCTGGGAGTAGTGGGGACTGAAGCTTTCTTT; CDR3 protein: CASSLGVVGTEAFF
clone size: many; J gene: TRBJ2-5; V gene: TRBV6-5; D gene: .; CDR3 DNA: TGTGCCAGCAGTTACGCCGGACAGATAGTAGAGACCCAGTACTTC; CDR3 protein: CASSYAGQIVETQYF
clone size: many; J gene: TRBJ2-1; V gene: TRBV5-1; D gene: TRBD2; CDR3 DNA: TGCGCCAGCAGCTTGCTTCCAGCGGGGGACTACAATGAGCAGTTCTTC; CDR3 protein: CASSLLPAGDYNEQFF
clone size: .; J gene: TRBJ1-2; V gene: TRBV29-1; D gene: .; CDR3 DNA: TGCAGCGTTGATGGCTACACCTTC; CDR3 protein: CSVDGYTF
clone size: .; J gene: TRBJ2-2; V gene: TRBV5-1; D gene: .; CDR3 DNA: TGCGCCAGCAGCCCGACGGGGAGGGACACAGGGGAGCCGTTTTTT; CDR3 protein: CASSPTGRDTGEPFF
clone size: many; J gene: TRBJ1-5; V gene: TRBV12-3/TRBV12-4; D gene: .; CDR3 DNA: TGTGCCAGCCTGGCCGGGGGGGGGTATAGCAATCAGCCCCAGCATTTT; CDR3 protein: CASLAGGGYSNQPQHF
clone size: many; J gene: TRBJ2-3; V gene: TRBV7-7; D gene: .; CDR3 DNA: TGTGCCAGCAGCTTATGGGGGGAAATGGGCACAGATACGCAGTATTTT; CDR3 protein: CASSLWGEMGTDTQYF
clone size: many; J gene: TRBJ2-1; V gene: TRBV5-6; D gene: TRBD2; CDR3 DNA: TGTGCCAGCAGCACAGGGACTAGCGGGGGAGATGAGCAGTTCTTC; CDR3 protein: CASSTGTSGGDEQFF
clone size: many; J gene: TRBJ2-1; V gene: TRBV20-1; D gene: TRBD1; CDR3 DNA: TGCAGTGCTAGCGATAGACAGGGGGCCTCCAATGAGCAGTTCTTC; CDR3 protein: CSASDRQGASNEQFF
clone size: many; J gene: TRBJ2-1; V gene: TRBV5-6; D gene: .; CDR3 DNA: TGTGCCAGCAGCTTGTCGCCAGATTCCTACAATGAGCAGTTCTTC; CDR3 protein: CASSLSPDSYNEQFF
clone size: many; J gene: TRBJ2-3; V gene: TRBV24-1; D gene: TRBD1; CDR3 DNA: TGTGCCACCAGTGATCCCGCGGAAGACAGGGCAGATACGCAGTATTTT; CDR3 protein: CATSDPAEDRADTQYF
clone size: once; J gene: TRBJ2-1; V gene: TRBV6-4; D gene: .; CDR3 DNA: TGTGCCAACAGTGACTCGTCCCGGACTAACGCCCCAGAGCAGTTCTTC; CDR3 protein: CANSDSSRTNAPEQFF
clone size: many; J gene: TRBJ2-3; V gene: TRBV7-2; D gene: .; CDR3 DNA: TGTGCCAGCAGCTTAGAGGGGTTCCGCACAGATACGCAGTATTTT; CDR3 protein: CASSLEGFRTDTQYF
clone size: many; J gene: TRBJ1-2; V gene: TRBV5-6; D gene: .; CDR3 DNA: TGTGCCAGCAGCGTCGACAGGATTCCTTCCCCCACCTTC; CDR3 protein: CASSVDRIPSPTF
clone size: .; J gene: TRBJ2-5; V gene: TRBV12-3/TRBV12-4; D gene: TRBD2; CDR3 DNA: TGTGCCAGCAGTGCCCCAGCGGGAAGCCAAGAGACCCAGTACTTC; CDR3 protein: CASSAPAGSQETQYF
clone size: few; J gene: TRBJ2-1; V gene: TRBV25-1; D gene: .; CDR3 DNA: TGTGCCAGCAGTGAAATTTCGGCAGGGCGGACTGAGCAGTTCTTC; CDR3 protein: CASSEISAGRTEQFF
clone size: once; J gene: TRBJ1-4; V gene: TRBV20-1; D gene: .; CDR3 DNA: TGCAGTGCTCTCCAGTTATCTAATGAAAAACTGTTTTTT; CDR3 protein: CSALQLSNEKLFF
clone size: many; J gene: TRBJ2-2; V gene: TRBV14; D gene: .; CDR3 DNA: TGTGCCAGCAGCCAATTTGGGCGTACCGGGGAGCTGTTTTTT; CDR3 protein: CASSQFGRTGELFF
clone size: many; J gene: TRBJ2-2; V gene: TRBV14; D gene: .; CDR3 DNA: TGTGCCAGCAGCCAAGCTGACGTATACACCGGGGAGCTGTTTTTT; CDR3 protein: CASSQADVYTGELFF
clone size: many; J gene: TRBJ2-1; V gene: TRBV24-1; D gene: .; CDR3 DNA: TGTGCCACCTCGCGGGGGCCTCTCAATGAGCAGTTCTTC; CDR3 protein: CATSRGPLNEQFF